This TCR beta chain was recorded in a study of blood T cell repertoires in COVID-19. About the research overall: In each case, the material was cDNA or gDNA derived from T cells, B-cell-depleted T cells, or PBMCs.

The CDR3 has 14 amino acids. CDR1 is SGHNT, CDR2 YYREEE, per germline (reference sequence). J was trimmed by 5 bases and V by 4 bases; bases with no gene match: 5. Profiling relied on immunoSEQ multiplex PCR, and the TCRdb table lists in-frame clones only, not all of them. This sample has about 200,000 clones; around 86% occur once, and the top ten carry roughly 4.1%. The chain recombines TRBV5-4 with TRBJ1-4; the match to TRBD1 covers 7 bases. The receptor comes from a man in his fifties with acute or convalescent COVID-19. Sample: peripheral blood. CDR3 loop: CASSPGQRNEKLFF. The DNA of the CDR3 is TGTGCCAGCAGCCCGGGACAGCGAAATGAAAAACTGTTTTTT.